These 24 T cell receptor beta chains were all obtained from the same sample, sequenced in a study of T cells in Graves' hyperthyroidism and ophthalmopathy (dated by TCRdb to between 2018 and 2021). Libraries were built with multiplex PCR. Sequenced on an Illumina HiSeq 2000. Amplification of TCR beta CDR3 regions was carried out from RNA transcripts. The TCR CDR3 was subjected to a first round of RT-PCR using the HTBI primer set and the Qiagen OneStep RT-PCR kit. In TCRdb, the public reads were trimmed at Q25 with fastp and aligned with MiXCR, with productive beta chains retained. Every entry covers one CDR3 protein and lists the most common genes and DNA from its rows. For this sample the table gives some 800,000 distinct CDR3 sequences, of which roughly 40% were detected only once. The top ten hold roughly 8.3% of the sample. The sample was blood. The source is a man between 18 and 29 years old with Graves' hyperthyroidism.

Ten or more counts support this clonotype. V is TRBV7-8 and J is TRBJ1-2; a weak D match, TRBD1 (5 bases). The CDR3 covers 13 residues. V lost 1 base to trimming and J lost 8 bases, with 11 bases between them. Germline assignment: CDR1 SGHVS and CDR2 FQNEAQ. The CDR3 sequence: CASSLGAGGGYTF. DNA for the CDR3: TGTGCCAGCAGCTTAGGAGCCGGGGGGGGCTACACCTTC.

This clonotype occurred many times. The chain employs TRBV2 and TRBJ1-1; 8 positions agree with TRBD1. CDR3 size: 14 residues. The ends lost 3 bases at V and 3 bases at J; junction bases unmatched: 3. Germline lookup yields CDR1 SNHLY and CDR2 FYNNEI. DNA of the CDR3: TGTGCCAGCAGTGACGCGACAGGGGACACTGAAGCTTTCTTT. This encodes CASSDATGDTEAFF.

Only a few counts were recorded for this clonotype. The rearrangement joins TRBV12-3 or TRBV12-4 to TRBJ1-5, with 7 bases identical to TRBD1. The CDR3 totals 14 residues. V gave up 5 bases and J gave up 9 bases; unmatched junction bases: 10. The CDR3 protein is CASSPRDSRWPQHF. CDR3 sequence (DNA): TGTGCCAGCAGTCCTCGGGACAGTAGGTGGCCCCAGCATTTT.

The CDR3 is CASTTSPTYEQYF. The DNA for the CDR3 is TGTGCCAGCACGACTAGCCCAACCTACGAGCAGTACTTC. The gene calls are TRBV6-2 or TRBV6-3 and TRBJ2-7; TRBD2 matches 7 bases. Per germline, CDR1 MNHEY and CDR2 SVGEGT. Trimming cost V 7 bases and J 2 bases; bases outside gene matches: 5. This CDR3 has 13 residues.

CDR3 sequence reads: CASSFFGGETQYF. The CDR3 DNA is TGTGCCAGCAGCTTCTTCGGGGGTGAGACCCAGTACTTC. The chain joins TRBV7-9 to TRBJ2-5, with D possibly being TRBD2 (6 bases). Germline values: CDR1 SEHNR, CDR2 FQNEAQ (reference sequence). The CDR3 contains 13 residues. The ends were cut back, 3 bases at V and 5 bases at J, with 10 bases in the middle.

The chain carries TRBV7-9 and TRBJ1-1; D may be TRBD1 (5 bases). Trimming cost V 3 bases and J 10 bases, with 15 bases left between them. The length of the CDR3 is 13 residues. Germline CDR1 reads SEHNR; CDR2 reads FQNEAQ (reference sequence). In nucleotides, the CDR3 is TGTGCCAGCAGCTTGGCCGGGGCCAGAGGAGCTTTCTTT. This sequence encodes CASSLAGARGAFF. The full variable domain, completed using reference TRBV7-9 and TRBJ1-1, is DTGVSQNPRHKITKRGQNVTFRCDPISEHNRLYWYRQTLGQGPEFLTYFQNEAQLEKSRLLSDRFSAERPKGSFSTLEIQRTEQGDSAMYLCASSLAGARGAFFGQGTRLTVV.

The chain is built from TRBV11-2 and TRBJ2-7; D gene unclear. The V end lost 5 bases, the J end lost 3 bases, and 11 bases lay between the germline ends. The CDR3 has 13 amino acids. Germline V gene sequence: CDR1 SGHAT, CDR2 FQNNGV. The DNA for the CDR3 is TGTGCCAGCAGCCAACTTGAGATCTACGAGCAGTACTTC. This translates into CASSQLEIYEQYF.

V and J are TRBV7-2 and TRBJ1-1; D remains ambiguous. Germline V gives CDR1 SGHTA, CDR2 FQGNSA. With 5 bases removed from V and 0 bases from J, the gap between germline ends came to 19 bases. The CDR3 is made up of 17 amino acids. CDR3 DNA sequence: TGTGCCAGCAGCCAAGATCAGGCCAAATTGGTGAACACTGAAGCTTTCTTT. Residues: CASSQDQAKLVNTEAFF.

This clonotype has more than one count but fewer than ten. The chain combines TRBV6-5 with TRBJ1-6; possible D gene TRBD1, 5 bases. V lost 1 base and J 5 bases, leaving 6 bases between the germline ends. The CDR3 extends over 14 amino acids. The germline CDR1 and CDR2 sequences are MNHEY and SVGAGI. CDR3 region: CASSYLGHNSPLHF. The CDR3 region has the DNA TGTGCCAGCAGTTACTTGGGGCATAATTCACCCCTCCACTTT.

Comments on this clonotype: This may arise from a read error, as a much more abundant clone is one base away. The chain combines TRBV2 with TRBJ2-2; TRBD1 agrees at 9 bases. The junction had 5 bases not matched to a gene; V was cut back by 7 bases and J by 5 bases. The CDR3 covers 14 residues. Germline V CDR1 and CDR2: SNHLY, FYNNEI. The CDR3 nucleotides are TGTGCCAGCACTGGACAGGGGAGTACCGGGGAGCTGTTTTTT. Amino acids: CASTGQGSTGELFF.

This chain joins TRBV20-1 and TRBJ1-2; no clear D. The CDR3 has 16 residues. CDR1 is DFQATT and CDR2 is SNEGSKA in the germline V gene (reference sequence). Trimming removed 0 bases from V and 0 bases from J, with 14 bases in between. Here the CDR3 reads CSARDLVAVTNYGYTF. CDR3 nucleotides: TGCAGTGCTAGAGATCTAGTCGCAGTGACTAACTATGGCTACACCTTC.

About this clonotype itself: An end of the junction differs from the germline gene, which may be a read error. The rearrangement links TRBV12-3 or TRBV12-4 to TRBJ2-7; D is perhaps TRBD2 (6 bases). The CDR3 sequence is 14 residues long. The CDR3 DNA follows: TGTGCCAGCAGTTACCTTAGGGAGGTCTACGGGCAGTACTTC. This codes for CASSYLREVYGQYF.

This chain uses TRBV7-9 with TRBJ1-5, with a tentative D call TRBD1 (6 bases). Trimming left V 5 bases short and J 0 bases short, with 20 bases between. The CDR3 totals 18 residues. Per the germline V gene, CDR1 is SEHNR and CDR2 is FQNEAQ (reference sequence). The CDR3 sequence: CASSTGSSAAYSNQPQHF. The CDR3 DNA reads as TGTGCCAGCAGCACAGGGTCTTCGGCGGCTTATAGCAATCAGCCCCAGCATTTT.

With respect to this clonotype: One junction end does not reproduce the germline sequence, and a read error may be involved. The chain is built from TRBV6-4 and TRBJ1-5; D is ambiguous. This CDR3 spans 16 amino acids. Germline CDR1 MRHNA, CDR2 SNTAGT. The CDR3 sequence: CAGSVQRVPSNQPQHF. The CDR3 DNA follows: TGTGCCGGCAGTGTCCAACGGGTACCGAGCAATCAGCCCCAGCATTTT.

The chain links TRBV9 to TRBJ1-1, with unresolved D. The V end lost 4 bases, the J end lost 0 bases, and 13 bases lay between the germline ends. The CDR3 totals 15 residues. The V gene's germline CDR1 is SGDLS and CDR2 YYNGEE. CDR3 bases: TGTGCCAGCAGCCCCGAGGCAGAGATGAACACTGAAGCTTTCTTT. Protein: CASSPEAEMNTEAFF. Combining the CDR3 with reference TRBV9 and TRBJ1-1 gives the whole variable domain DSGVTQTPKHLITATGQRVTLRCSPRSGDLSVYWYQQSLDQGLQFLIQYYNGEERAKGNILERFSAQQFPDLHSELNLSSLELGDSALYFCASSPEAEMNTEAFFGQGTRLTVV.

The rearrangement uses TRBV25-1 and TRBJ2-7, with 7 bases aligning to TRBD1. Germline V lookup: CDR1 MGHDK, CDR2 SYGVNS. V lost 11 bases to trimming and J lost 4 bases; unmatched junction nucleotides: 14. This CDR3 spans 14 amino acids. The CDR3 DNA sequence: TGTGCCGTCAGCGACAGGGACGGAGCTTACGAGCAGTACTTC. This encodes CAVSDRDGAYEQYF.

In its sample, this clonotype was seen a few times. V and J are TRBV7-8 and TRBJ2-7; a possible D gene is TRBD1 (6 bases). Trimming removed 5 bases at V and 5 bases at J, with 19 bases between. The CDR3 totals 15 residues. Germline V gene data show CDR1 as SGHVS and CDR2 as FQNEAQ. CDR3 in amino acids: CASSPTPQGFHEQYF. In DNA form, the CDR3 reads TGTGCCAGCAGCCCCACCCCTCAGGGGTTCCACGAGCAGTACTTC.

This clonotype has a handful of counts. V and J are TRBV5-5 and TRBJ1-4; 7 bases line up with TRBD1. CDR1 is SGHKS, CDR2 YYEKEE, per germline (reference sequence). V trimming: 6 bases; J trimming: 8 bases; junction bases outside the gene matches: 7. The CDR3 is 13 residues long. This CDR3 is CASNLRTGEKLFF. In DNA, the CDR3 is TGTGCCAGCAACCTTAGGACAGGAGAAAAACTGTTTTTT. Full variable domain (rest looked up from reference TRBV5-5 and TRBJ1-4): DAGVTQSPTHLIKTRGQQVTLRCSPISGHKSVSWYQQVLGQGPQFIFQYYEKEERGRGNFPDRFSARQFPNYSSELNVNALLLGDSALYLCASNLRTGEKLFFGSGTQLSVL.

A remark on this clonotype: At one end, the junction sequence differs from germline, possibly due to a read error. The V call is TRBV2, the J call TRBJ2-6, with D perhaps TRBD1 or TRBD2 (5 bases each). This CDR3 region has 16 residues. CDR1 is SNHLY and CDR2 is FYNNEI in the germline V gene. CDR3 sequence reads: CASRGTRSSGASVLTF. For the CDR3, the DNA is TGTGCCAGCAGAGGGACGCGGAGCTCTGGGGCCAGCGTCCTGACTTTC.

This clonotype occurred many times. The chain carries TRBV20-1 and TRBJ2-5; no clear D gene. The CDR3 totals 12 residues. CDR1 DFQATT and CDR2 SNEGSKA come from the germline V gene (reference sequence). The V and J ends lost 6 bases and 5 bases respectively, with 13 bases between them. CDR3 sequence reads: CSAQLRWETQYF. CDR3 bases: TGCAGTGCGCAACTGAGGTGGGAGACCCAGTACTTC.

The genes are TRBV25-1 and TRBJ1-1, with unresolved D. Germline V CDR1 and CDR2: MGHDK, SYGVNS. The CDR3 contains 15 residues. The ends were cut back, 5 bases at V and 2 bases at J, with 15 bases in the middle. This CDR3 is CASSPIRGHNTEAFF. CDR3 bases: TGTGCCAGCAGTCCTATACGAGGGCACAACACTGAAGCTTTCTTT.

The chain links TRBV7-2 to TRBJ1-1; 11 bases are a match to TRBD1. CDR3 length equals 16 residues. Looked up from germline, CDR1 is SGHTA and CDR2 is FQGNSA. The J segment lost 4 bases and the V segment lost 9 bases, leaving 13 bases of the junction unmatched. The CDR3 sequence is CARFWTGGDLGTEAFF. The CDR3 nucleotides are TGTGCCAGATTTTGGACAGGGGGCGATCTGGGCACTGAAGCTTTCTTT.

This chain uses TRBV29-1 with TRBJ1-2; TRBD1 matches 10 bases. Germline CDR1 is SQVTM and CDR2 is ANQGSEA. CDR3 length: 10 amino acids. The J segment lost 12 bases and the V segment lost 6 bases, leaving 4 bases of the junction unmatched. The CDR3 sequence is CSVDRGWNTF. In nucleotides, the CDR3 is TGCAGCGTGGACAGGGGGTGGAACACCTTC. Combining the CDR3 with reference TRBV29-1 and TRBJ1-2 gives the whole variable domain SAVISQKPSRDICQRGTSLTIQCQVDSQVTMMFWYRQQPGQSLTLIATANQGSEATYESGFVIDKFPISRPNLTFSTLTVSNMSPEDSSIYLCSVDRGWNTFGSGTRLTVV.

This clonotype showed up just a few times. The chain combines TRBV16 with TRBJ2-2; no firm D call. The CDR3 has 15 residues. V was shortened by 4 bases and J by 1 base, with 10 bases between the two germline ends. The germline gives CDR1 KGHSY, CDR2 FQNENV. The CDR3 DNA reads TGTGCCAGCAGCCCTGGCTCTAAGAACACCGGGGAGCTGTTTTTT. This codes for CASSPGSKNTGELFF. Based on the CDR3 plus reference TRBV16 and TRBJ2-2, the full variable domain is GEEVAQTPKHLVRGEGQKAKLYCAPIKGHSYVFWYQQVLKNEFKFLISFQNENVFDETGMPKERFSAKCLPNSPCSLEIQATKLEDSAVYFCASSPGSKNTGELFFGEGSRLTVL.